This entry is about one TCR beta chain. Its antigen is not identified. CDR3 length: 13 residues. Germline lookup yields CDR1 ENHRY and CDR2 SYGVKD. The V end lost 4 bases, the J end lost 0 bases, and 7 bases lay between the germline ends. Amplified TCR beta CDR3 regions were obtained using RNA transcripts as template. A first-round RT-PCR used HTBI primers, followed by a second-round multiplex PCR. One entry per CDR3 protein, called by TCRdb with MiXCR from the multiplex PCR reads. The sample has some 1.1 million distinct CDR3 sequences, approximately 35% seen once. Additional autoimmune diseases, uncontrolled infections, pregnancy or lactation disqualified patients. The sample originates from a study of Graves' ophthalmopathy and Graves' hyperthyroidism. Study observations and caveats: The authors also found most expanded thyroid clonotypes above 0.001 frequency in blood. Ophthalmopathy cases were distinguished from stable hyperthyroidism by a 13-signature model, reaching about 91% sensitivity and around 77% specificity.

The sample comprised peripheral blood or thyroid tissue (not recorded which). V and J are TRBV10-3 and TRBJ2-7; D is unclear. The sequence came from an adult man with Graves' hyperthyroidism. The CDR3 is CAISGQYSYEQYF. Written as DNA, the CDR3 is TGTGCCATCAGTGGGCAATACTCCTACGAGCAGTACTTC.